The T cell receptor (beta chain) under discussion was sequenced for a study of T cells in Graves' hyperthyroidism and ophthalmopathy. Per germline, CDR1 SNHLY and CDR2 FYNNEI. CDR3 size: 15 residues. The trim removed 8 bases at V and 3 bases at J, leaving 9 bases unmatched. This clonotype was counted at least ten times. TCR beta CDR3 regions were amplified from RNA transcripts. Using the HTBI primer set, a first-round RT-PCR was run on the TCR CDR3. TCRdb processed the multiplex PCR reads anew with MiXCR; each CDR3 protein has one entry. The repertoire holds under 400,000 distinct CDR3 sequences, with 11% to 15% as singletons.

The receptor was derived from a woman aged 55-69 years with Graves' hyperthyroidism. The V call is TRBV2, the J call TRBJ2-2, with 7 bases matching TRBD1. Sequencing input: blood. This CDR3 is CASRDSLGDTGELFF. DNA of the CDR3: TGTGCCAGCCGGGACAGCCTAGGGGACACCGGGGAGCTGTTTTTT.